This TCR beta chain was observed in a study of CD8+ T cells in alopecia areata. Sequencing templates came from extracted RNA that was reverse transcribed into cDNA. The repertoire was sequenced with immunoSEQ multiplex PCR; TCRdb's copy has only in-frame clones and lacks some. The sample has 140,000 to 150,000 clones; about 90% are singletons. The source is a human donor with alopecia areata. Source: CD8+ T cells sorted from blood, taken at week 0.

The CDR3, as DNA: TGTGCCAGCATGCAGATTAATGAGCAGTTCTTC. Encoded protein: CASMQINEQFF. V gene TRBV27 combines with J gene TRBJ2-1; D unresolved. The V and J ends lost 7 bases and 7 bases respectively, with 8 bases between them. Per the germline V gene, CDR1 is MNHEY and CDR2 is SMNVEV (reference sequence). The CDR3 loop spans 11 amino acids.